Each of the 2 T cell receptor beta chains below was sequenced from the same sample in a study of radiation and T cells in renal cell carcinoma. As to time point: blood 2 weeks post-SBRT. Stated treatment: 15 Gy SBRT to primary tumor, nephrectomy 4 weeks later. Only in-frame clones appear in the TCRdb table, and some are missing; sequencing was by immunoSEQ multiplex PCR. The table lists tens of thousands of clones, 75% to 85% of them singletons, with around 30% in the top ten. Sample: blood, taken from a patient whose treatment included radiotherapy and nephrectomy. These TCRs come from a woman in her 70s with renal cell carcinoma.

A few counts support this clone. V and J are TRBV6-5 and TRBJ2-5, with 10 bases lining up with TRBD2. The CDR3 sequence is 15 residues long. CDR1 MNHEY and CDR2 SVGAGI come from the germline V gene. The trim removed 4 bases at V and 6 bases at J, leaving 8 bases unmatched. The CDR3 nucleotides read TGTGCCAGCAGTTCTAGCGGGGGTCCCCAGCAGACCCAGTACTTC. Protein product: CASSSSGGPQQTQYF.

This chain joins TRBV11-2 and TRBJ2-1; D uncertain. The CDR3 sequence is 16 residues long. CDR1 SGHAT and CDR2 FQNNGV come from the germline V gene. V was shortened by 4 bases and J by 4 bases, with 17 bases between the two germline ends. In DNA form, the CDR3 reads TGTGCCAGCAGCTCAATACTTAGGCGGCGATACAATGAGCAGTTCTTC. Translating gives CASSSILRRRYNEQFF.